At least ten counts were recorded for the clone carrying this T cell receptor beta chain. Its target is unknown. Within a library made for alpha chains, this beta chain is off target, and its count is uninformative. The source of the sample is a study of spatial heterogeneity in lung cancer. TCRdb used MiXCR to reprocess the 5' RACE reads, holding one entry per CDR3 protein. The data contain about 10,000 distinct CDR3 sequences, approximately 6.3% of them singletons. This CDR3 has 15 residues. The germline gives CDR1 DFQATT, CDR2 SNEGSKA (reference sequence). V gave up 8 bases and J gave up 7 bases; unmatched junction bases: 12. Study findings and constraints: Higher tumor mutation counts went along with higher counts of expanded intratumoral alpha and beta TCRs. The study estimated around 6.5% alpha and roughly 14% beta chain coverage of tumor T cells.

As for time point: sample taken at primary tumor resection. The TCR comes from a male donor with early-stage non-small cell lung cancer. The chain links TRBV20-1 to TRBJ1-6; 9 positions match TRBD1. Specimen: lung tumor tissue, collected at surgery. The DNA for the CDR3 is TGCAGTCTAAACTCGGGACAGGGAGAAAATTCACCCCTCCACTTT. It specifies CSLNSGQGENSPLHF.